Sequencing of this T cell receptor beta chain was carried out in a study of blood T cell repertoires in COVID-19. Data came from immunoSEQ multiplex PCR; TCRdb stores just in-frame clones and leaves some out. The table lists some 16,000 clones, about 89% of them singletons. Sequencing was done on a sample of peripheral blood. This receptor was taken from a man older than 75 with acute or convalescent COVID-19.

CDR3 DNA: TGTGCCTGGAGTGTACAGACCATGAACACTGAAGCTTTCTTT. It specifies CAWSVQTMNTEAFF. This chain links TRBV30 with TRBJ1-1; D is unclear. The germline V gene encodes CDR1 GTSNPN and CDR2 SVGIG (reference sequence). CDR3 length: 14 amino acids. Trimming took 0 bases from V and 0 from J, leaving 8 bases between them. Combining the CDR3 with reference TRBV30 and TRBJ1-1 gives the whole variable domain SQTIHQWPATLVQPVGSPLSLECTVEGTSNPNLYWYRQAAGRGLQLLFYSVGIGQISSEVPQNLSASRPQDRQFILSSKKLLLSDSGFYLCAWSVQTMNTEAFFGQGTRLTVV.